The clone carrying this T cell receptor beta chain was detected many times. The antigen remains undetermined. Researchers took RNA transcripts and amplified the TCR beta CDR3 regions from them. In the first-round RT-PCR of the TCR CDR3, the HTBI primer set was used. TCRdb re-derived calls from the multiplex PCR reads in MiXCR, one entry per CDR3 protein. The repertoire consists of 600,000 to 750,000 distinct CDR3 sequences, with about 18% occurring once and the leading ten covering 15% to 17%. The entry originates in a study of T cells in Graves' hyperthyroidism and ophthalmopathy. Across the whole study: Blood was drawn when the patient was first diagnosed and still untreated.

The study's findings and limits: A model built on 13 V-J features separated ophthalmopathy from stable hyperthyroidism. Ophthalmopathy got predicted by the model a median 6.5 months before its onset.

This CDR3 has 15 amino acids. Germline lookup yields CDR1 SGDLS and CDR2 YYNGEE. The V gene lost 4 bases and the J gene lost 2 bases, with 15 bases spanning the gap. Exclusion of a patient resulted from uncontrolled infection, other autoimmune disease, pregnancy or lactation. This chain uses TRBV9 with TRBJ2-5; unclear D gene. This TCR came from a man aged 50 to 60 with Graves' hyperthyroidism. Sequencing was done on a sample of blood. CDR3 nucleotide sequence: TGTGCCAGCAGCCCAGTGGGCAGGCGGCAAGAGACCCAGTACTTC. It yields the protein CASSPVGRRQETQYF.